This passage covers 12 T cell receptor beta chains from one sample sequenced in a study of control samples from healthy donors and cancer patients. This table comes from immunoSEQ multiplex PCR, and its TCRdb copy is limited to in-frame clones, with some not included. The sample yields approximately 120,000 clones, over 75% seen once. Sequencing was performed on blood. The origin of the receptors is a man between 35 and 55 years old in good health.

CDR3 loop: CASSQASSPGSSYEQYF. Written as DNA, the CDR3 is TGCGCCAGCAGCCAGGCCTCGAGCCCGGGCAGCTCCTACGAGCAGTACTTC. This chain links TRBV4-3 with TRBJ2-7; D gene ambiguous. The CDR3 is made up of 17 amino acids. Germline V gives CDR1 LGHNA, CDR2 YSLEER. V gave up 3 bases and J gave up 0 bases, with 18 bases separating them.

This sequence joins TRBV29-1 and TRBJ2-5; maybe TRBD2 (6 bases). Germline assignment: CDR1 SQVTM and CDR2 ANQGSEA. The V end was cut by 3 bases, the J end by 0 bases, with 23 bases between. The CDR3 totals 18 residues. The CDR3 DNA follows: TGCAGCGTTGAGGCATGGGGAGGTAGAGCTGGGTACCAAGAGACCCAGTACTTC. Its translation: CSVEAWGGRAGYQETQYF. Together with reference TRBV29-1 and TRBJ2-5, the CDR3 gives the full variable domain: SAVISQKPSRDICQRGTSLTIQCQVDSQVTMMFWYRQQPGQSLTLIATANQGSEATYESGFVIDKFPISRPNLTFSTLTVSNMSPEDSSIYLCSVEAWGGRAGYQETQYFGPGTRLLVL.

The chain couples TRBV7-2 to TRBJ1-2, with TRBD1 identical over 9 bases. V dropped 2 bases and J dropped 3; count of bases not matched to a gene: 4. This CDR3 spans 15 amino acids. The germline V gene has CDR1 SGHTA and CDR2 FQGNSA. CDR3 in amino acids: CASSLRGDRDYGYTF. In nucleotides, the CDR3 is TGTGCCAGCAGCTTAAGGGGGGACAGGGACTATGGCTACACCTTC.

J is TRBJ2-1 and V is TRBV4-3; D gene uncertain. This CDR3 is 14 amino acids long. Trimming pared 6 bases from V and 15 bases from J, leaving 24 bases between. From germline, CDR1 is LGHNA and CDR2 YSLEER. CDR3 in amino acids: CASRPTVLTSVRFF. CDR3 nucleotide sequence: TGCGCCAGCAGACCCACCGTATTAACCTCAGTTCGGTTCTTC.

The rearrangement links TRBV6-1 to TRBJ2-1; TRBD1 might be the D (6 bases). This CDR3 has 18 residues. In germline, CDR1 is MNHNS, CDR2 SASEGT. The ends were cut back, 0 bases at V and 3 bases at J, with 18 bases in the middle. The DNA for the CDR3 is TGTGCCAGCAGTGAAGCGCCCCCCGGCCAGGGGCTCTACAATGAGCAGTTCTTC. Translation gives CASSEAPPGQGLYNEQFF.

The V gene is TRBV4-1, the J gene TRBJ1-5, with D perhaps matching TRBD1 (5 bases). Germline-derived CDR1 and CDR2 are MGHRA and YSYEKL. V lost 0 bases, J lost 0 bases, and 18 bases lay in between. This CDR3 has 19 residues. This chain's CDR3 is CASSQEVTFGTDSNQPQHF. The CDR3 DNA sequence: TGCGCCAGCAGCCAAGAGGTAACATTCGGGACCGATAGCAATCAGCCCCAGCATTTT.

The CDR3 region has the DNA TGTGCCAGCAGCTTCGGACAGGGCTATTTTAGTGGAAACACCATATATTTT. Amino acids: CASSFGQGYFSGNTIYF. V gene TRBV5-6 combines with J gene TRBJ1-3, with 8 bases matching TRBD1. The germline CDR1 and CDR2 sequences are SGHDT and YYEEEE. The CDR3 consists of 17 residues. Trimming cost V 2 bases and J 3 bases; bases outside gene matches: 10.

The gene calls are TRBV7-8 and TRBJ1-5; no firm D call. Per the germline V gene, CDR1 is SGHVS and CDR2 is FQNEAQ. The CDR3 is 17 residues long. V was trimmed by 6 bases and J by 2 bases, leaving 20 bases between them. The CDR3 reads CASRMLSGIGGNQPQHF. In nucleotides, the CDR3 is TGTGCCAGCAGGATGCTCTCCGGGATAGGAGGCAATCAGCCCCAGCATTTT.

The V and J genes are TRBV11-3 and TRBJ2-1; 8 bases are a match to TRBD2. With 6 bases clipped from V and 9 bases from J, the junction kept 13 bases outside the gene matches. The CDR3 totals 15 residues. The germline CDR1 and CDR2 sequences are SGHNT and YENEEA. The CDR3 is CASSRLGRLATEQFF. The CDR3 DNA follows: TGTGCCAGCAGTAGATTAGGAAGACTAGCGACTGAGCAGTTCTTC.

The CDR3 spells CASSSTGTNPQHF. DNA for the CDR3: TGTGCCAGCAGCTCGACAGGAACTAATCCCCAGCATTTT. The J gene is TRBJ1-5, the V gene TRBV7-9; D might be TRBD1 (6 bases). Germline V gene sequence: CDR1 SEHNR, CDR2 FQNEAQ (reference sequence). Trimming cost V 4 bases and J 10 bases, with 14 bases left between them. This CDR3 is 13 amino acids long.

This clone was seen once. The genes are TRBV7-3 and TRBJ1-1; D is undetermined. Germline V lookup: CDR1 SGHTA, CDR2 FQGTGA. Trimming stripped 5 bases from V and 7 bases from J, with 14 bases between. CDR3 length equals 13 residues. The CDR3 spells CASSPDPGREAFF. The CDR3 region has the DNA TGTGCCAGCAGCCCCGATCCAGGTCGTGAAGCTTTCTTT.

The rearrangement links TRBV7-9 to TRBJ1-3; 8 nucleotides line up with TRBD1. Trimming removed 7 bases from V and 4 bases from J; junction bases left unmatched: 6. The CDR3 length is 14 residues. Germline CDR1 reads SEHNR; CDR2 reads FQNEAQ (reference sequence). CDR3 protein: CASTRQGTGNTIYF. In DNA, the CDR3 is TGTGCCAGCACCCGACAGGGGACCGGAAACACCATATATTTT.